Described below is a single T cell receptor (beta chain) sequence and its context. This sample is part of a study of blood T cell repertoires in COVID-19. Looking at the study overall: PBMCs, B-cell-depleted T cells, or T cells provided the cDNA or gDNA that made up the material.

As processed by the authors: Reference gene primer amplification in the assay estimated nucleated cell counts. Sequencing was performed with immunoSEQ multiplex PCR; in TCRdb, only in-frame clones are kept and a portion is missing. That table gives V, J and clone size, and the DNA gave D and trimming. Here the sample spans about 210,000 clones, roughly 86% being singletons. The germline V gene has CDR1 LGHDT and CDR2 YNNKEL (reference sequence). V was trimmed by 1 base and J by 2 bases, leaving 11 bases between them. This CDR3 contains 15 residues. Those who participated ranged in age from 18 to 89 years and resided in 24 US areas.

The chain combines TRBV3-1 (or the pseudogene TRBV3-2) with TRBJ1-1; D remains unclear. Sequencing used PBMCs or T cells enriched from blood (not recorded which). This receptor was obtained from a man aged 35 to 55 with acute COVID-19. The DNA for the CDR3 is TGTGCCAGCAGCCAAGGTCCGGGGAGCAACACTGAAGCTTTCTTT. Translated: CASSQGPGSNTEAFF.